The present TCR beta chain was sequenced within a study of T cells in Graves' hyperthyroidism and ophthalmopathy (dated by TCRdb to between 2018 and 2021). A note on the overall study: Peripheral blood samples were taken at the time of initial diagnosis, prior to any treatment. Whether ophthalmopathy could be predicted prospectively was tested in an independent validation cohort made up of fewer than 20 hyperthyroidism patients plus 17 patients who later progressed to ophthalmopathy. TCR Vbeta CDR3 sequencing of 120 to 150 peripheral blood samples (43 ophthalmopathy, approximately 80 hyperthyroidism and roughly 17 progressor patients) is reported in the paper. For training and testing, the roughly 97 patients in the discovery cohort were randomly divided in a 7:3 ratio. To identify distinguishing TCR V-J signatures, a discovery cohort of 100 or so patients was used, comprising roughly 45 with Graves' ophthalmopathy and some 57 with stable Graves' hyperthyroidism. In several Graves' hyperthyroidism patients, the study also compared T-cell repertoires from thyroid tissue with T-cell repertoires from blood. Once sampling was done, hyperthyroidism patients were given methimazole at a starting dose of 30 mg daily, whereas ophthalmopathy patients were given high-dose intravenous methylprednisolone.

Trimming at the junction amounts to 5 bases on V and 0 bases on J, and the germline ends lie 11 bases apart. CDR1 MNHNS and CDR2 SASEGT are derived from the germline V gene. The CDR3 sequence holds 15 residues, the cysteine and phenylalanine included. Only the CDR3 DNA stays, 45 bases, in frame from base 1. With regard to this clonotype: The antigen this receptor binds is unknown. No clone much larger than this one lies a single base away; base qualities are absent.

Hyperthyroidism patients were newly diagnosed, had a disease duration of under 2 months, and were aged 18 to 65 years. Exclusion was applied to patients with uncontrolled infections, other autoimmune diseases, pregnancy or lactation. Diagnoses were established on the basis of clinical symptoms, serum thyroxine and TRAb, thyroid ultrasound, and orbital computed tomography. Blood from progressor patients was collected at the time of first diagnosis with hyperthyroidism, before any ophthalmopathy symptoms had appeared. Ficoll-Paque density gradient centrifugation was used to isolate PBMCs from approximately 11 ml of fresh peripheral blood. Patients classed as progressors first received a Graves' hyperthyroidism diagnosis and then went on to develop ophthalmopathy during follow-up. Trizol reagent was used to extract total RNA, and RNA quality was then checked on an Agilent 2100 Bioanalyzer. The TCR beta CDR3 regions were amplified from RNA transcripts. A first-round RT-PCR of the TCR CDR3 used the HTBI primer set with the Qiagen OneStep RT-PCR kit. The libraries were constructed in a second round of multiplex PCR and then size-selected and purified. Libraries were sequenced paired-end with 100 bp reads on an Illumina HiSeq2000. The original pipeline was this. Raw data were processed with SOAPnuke, discarding reads with adapters, uncalled bases, mean Phred below 15, or no exact constant-primer or identifier match. COPE v1.2.5 was used to merge high-quality paired reads, and clonotypes were defined as unique nucleotide sequences. Clonotypes were aligned to IMGT TRBV, TRBD and TRBJ reference segments using MiTCR v1.1. The analysis was restricted to V-J combinations with a frequency above 0.0001, which together covered 99.2% of the repertoires. The TCS score was defined as F50 (clonal expansion) divided by E x V (chaos), with BLOSUM62-based TCRdist calculated between CDR3 peptides within each V-J. Welch's t-statistics and random forest reduced fewer than 600 V-J features to under 15, which were used in a naive Bayes classifier (R e1071). Starting from the raw public reads, TCRdb applied fastp trimming at Q25, assembled clones with MiXCR and retained in-frame beta chains. Rows matching on CDR3 protein sequence are summarized as one entry with the most common DNA and genes. TCRdb's processing, not the authors' own work, is the source of the V and J calls. The sample table contains some 350,000 distinct CDR3 sequences; only one count was recorded for 15% to 19% of them. About a quarter of the sample rests with the top ten.

The paper as a whole reports these results and caveats: During validation, the model predicted progression to ophthalmopathy a median of roughly six months ahead of onset, with roughly 65% sensitivity and more than 72% specificity. No statistical method was used to set the sample size in advance, and investigators knew the group allocation. A model built on a 13 V-J signature distinguished ophthalmopathy from stable hyperthyroidism, reaching around 88% sensitivity and approximately 81% specificity in cross-validation and 80%/75% in testing. Most expanded thyroid clonotypes (frequency above 0.001) were also detected in blood, suggesting blood repertoires may reflect thyroid immune responses.

Recombination linked TRBV6-1 to TRBJ1-5; 5 matching bases give a weak D call of TRBD1. The specimen was blood. This clonotype originated in a woman aged 18-35 years with Graves' hyperthyroidism that later progressed to Graves' ophthalmopathy. The DNA is TGTGCCAGCAGTCCAGGGTTTTATAGCAATCAGCCCCAGCATTTT. Its translation reads: CASSPGFYSNQPQHF.